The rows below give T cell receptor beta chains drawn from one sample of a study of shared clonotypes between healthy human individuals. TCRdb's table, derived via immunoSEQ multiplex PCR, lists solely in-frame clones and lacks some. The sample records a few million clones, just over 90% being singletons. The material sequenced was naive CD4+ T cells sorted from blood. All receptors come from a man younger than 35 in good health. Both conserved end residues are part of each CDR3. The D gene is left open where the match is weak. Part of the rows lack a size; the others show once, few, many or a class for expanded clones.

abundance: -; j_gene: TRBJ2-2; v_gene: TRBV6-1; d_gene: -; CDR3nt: TGTGCCAGCAGTGAATCGACCGTGAACACCGGGGGGCTGTTTTTT; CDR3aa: CASSESTVNTGGLFF
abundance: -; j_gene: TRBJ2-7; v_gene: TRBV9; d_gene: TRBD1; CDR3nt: TGTGCCAGCAGCGTAAGGACAGGGTGGTACGAGCAGTACTTC; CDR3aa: CASSVRTGWYEQYF
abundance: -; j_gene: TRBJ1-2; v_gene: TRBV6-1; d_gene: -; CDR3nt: TGTGCCAGCACCCTCACGGGCACAGGCTATGGCTACACCTTC; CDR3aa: CASTLTGTGYGYTF
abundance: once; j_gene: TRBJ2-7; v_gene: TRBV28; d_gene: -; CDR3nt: TGTGCCAGCAGTTTCCGTGGAGGTTCCTACGAGCAGTACTTC; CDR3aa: CASSFRGGSYEQYF
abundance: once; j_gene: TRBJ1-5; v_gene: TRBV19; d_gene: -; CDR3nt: TGTGCCAGTAGTATATACCAGGGCCAGGGCAATCAGCCCCAGCATTTT; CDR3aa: CASSIYQGQGNQPQHF
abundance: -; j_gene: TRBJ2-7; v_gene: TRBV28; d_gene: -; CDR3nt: TGTGCCAGCATCCCGGGAGGCAGGGGGAGAAACGAGCAGTACTTC; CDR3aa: CASIPGGRGRNEQYF
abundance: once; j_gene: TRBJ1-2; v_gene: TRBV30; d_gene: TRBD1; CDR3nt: TGTGCCTGGAGTGTTAGCGCCGGGACAGCACTCTACACCTTC; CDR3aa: CAWSVSAGTALYTF
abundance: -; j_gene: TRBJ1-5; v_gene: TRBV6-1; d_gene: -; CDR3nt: TGTGCCAGCATTTTGTCAGCTTATAGCAATCAGCCCCAGCATTTT; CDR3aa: CASILSAYSNQPQHF
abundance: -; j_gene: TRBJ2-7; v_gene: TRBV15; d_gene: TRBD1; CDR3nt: TGTGCCACCAGCAGAGTAGGGACAGTAGTTTACGAGCAGTACTTC; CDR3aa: CATSRVGTVVYEQYF
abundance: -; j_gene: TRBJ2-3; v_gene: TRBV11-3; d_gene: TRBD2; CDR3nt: TGTGCCAGCAGCGCCCGTAGCGGGGATAGAGATACGCAGTATTTT; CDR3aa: CASSARSGDRDTQYF
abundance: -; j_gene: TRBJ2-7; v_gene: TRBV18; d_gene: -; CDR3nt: TGTGCCAGCTCACCACCGTCACGATACGAGCAGTACTTC; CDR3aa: CASSPPSRYEQYF
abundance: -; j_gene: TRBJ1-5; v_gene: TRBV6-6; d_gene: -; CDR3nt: TGTGCCAGCGGGGGAATACAGCCCCAGCATTTT; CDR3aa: CASGGIQPQHF
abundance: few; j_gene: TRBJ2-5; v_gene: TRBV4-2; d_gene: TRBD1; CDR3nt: TGTGCCAGCAGCCAGGGCAGCGGGACAGGGATGATGGCCCAGTACTTC; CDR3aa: CASSQGSGTGMMAQYF
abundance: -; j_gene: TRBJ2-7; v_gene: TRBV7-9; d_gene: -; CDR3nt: TGTGCCAGCAGCACCAAGGGGTTGGGGGATTACGAGCAGTACTTC; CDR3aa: CASSTKGLGDYEQYF
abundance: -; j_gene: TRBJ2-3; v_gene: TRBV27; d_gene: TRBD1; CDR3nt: TGTGCCAGCGAGCGCCGAAGGGGGCCGTTACCTCCAGGCACAGATACGCAGTATTTT; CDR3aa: CASERRRGPLPPGTDTQYF
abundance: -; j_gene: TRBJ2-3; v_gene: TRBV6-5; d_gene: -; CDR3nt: TGTGCCAGCAAAGAGGGGACCATTTCTGATACGCAGTATTTT; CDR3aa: CASKEGTISDTQYF
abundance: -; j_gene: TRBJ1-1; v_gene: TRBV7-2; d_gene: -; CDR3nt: TGTGCCAGCCGACTCAGGGTCGTCACTGAAGCTTTCTTT; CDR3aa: CASRLRVVTEAFF
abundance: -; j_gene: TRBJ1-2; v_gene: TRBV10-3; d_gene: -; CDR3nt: TGTGCCTCCAGCCAGATCGGGGATGGCTACACCTTC; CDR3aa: CASSQIGDGYTF
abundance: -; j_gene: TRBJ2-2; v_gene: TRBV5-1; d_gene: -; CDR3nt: TGCGCCAGCAGCTGGGGGATGGACACCGGGGAGCTGTTTTTT; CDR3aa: CASSWGMDTGELFF
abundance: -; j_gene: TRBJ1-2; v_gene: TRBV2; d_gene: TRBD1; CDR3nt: TGTGCCAGCAGTGGACAGGGTTTTGATGGCTACACCTTC; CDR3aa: CASSGQGFDGYTF
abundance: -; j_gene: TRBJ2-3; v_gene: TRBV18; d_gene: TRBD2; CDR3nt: TGTGCCAGCTCACCCCCCGGACTAGCGGGGGGCACAGATACGCAGTATTTT; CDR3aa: CASSPPGLAGGTDTQYF
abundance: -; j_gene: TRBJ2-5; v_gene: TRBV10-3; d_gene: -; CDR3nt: TGTGCCATCAGTGGGTCAGCCCAAGAGACCCAGTACTTC; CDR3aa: CAISGSAQETQYF
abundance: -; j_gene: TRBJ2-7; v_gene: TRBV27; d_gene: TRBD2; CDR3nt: TGTGCCAGCAGTCCCGACCAGACTAGCGCCTCCTACGAGCAGTACTTC; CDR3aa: CASSPDQTSASYEQYF
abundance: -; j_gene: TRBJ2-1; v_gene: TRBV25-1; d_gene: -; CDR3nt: TGTGCCAGCAGTGAAGCCGGCGTGAGCTCCTACAATGAGCAGTTCTTC; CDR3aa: CASSEAGVSSYNEQFF
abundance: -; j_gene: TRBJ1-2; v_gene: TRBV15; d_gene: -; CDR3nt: TGTGCCACCAGCAGAGATGGGGCCACAGGGAATGAGCGCGGCTACACCTTC; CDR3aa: CATSRDGATGNERGYTF
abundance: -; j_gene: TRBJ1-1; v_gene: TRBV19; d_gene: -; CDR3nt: TGTGCCAGTAGCCACTTTGGGGTCCCCACGGGGAACACTGAAGCTTTCTTT; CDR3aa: CASSHFGVPTGNTEAFF
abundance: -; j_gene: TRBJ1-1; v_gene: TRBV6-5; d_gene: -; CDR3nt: TGTGCCAGCAGTCCCCGGACTCCTAGGAACACTGAAGCTTTCTTT; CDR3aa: CASSPRTPRNTEAFF
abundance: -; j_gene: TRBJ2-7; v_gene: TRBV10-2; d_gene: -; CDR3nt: TGCGCCAGCAGTGAGTCAGGGGGACGGAGGACCTACGAGCAGTACTTC; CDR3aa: CASSESGGRRTYEQYF
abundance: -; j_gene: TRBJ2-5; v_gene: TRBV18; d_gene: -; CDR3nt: TGTGCCAGCTTCGCGGGGTTACAAGAGACCCAGTACTTC; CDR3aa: CASFAGLQETQYF
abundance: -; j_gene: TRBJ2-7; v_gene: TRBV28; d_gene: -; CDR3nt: TGTGCCAGCAGTTTGTGGTCAGGGCAGGGCGAGCAGTACTTC; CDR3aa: CASSLWSGQGEQYF
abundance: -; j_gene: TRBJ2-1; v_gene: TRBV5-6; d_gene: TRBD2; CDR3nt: TGTGCCAGCAGCTTGACTAGCGCACCCTACAATGAGCAGTTCTTC; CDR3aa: CASSLTSAPYNEQFF
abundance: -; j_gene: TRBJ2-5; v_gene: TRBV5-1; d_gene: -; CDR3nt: TGCGCCAGCAGCCGTCCAGGGACGGGGGAGACCCAGTACTTC; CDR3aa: CASSRPGTGETQYF
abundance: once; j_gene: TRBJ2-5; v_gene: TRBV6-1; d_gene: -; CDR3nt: TGTGCCAGCAGCGACACAGGAGTTGGCCAAGAGACCCAGTACTTC; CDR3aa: CASSDTGVGQETQYF
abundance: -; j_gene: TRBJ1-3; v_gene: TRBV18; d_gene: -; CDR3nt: TGTGCCAGCTCACCAATAGGGTCCGCAAACACCATATATTTT; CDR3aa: CASSPIGSANTIYF
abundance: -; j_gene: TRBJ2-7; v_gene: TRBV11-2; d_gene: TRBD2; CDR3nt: TGTGCCAGCAGCTCGGGCCCTAGCGGTTCCTACGAGCAGTACTTC; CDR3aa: CASSSGPSGSYEQYF
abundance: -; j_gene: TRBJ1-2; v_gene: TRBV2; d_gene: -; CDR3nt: TGTGCCAGCAGTGAATATGCAGCCTCCTATGGCTACACCTTC; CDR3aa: CASSEYAASYGYTF
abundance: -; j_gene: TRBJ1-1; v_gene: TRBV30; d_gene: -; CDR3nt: TGTGCCTGGAGCCAGGGTGACACTGAAGCTTTCTTT; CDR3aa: CAWSQGDTEAFF
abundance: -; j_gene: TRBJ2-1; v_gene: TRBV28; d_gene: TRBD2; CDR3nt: TGTGCCAGCAGTTACTTAGCGGGGGGGCCGGGTTACAATGAGCAGTTCTTC; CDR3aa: CASSYLAGGPGYNEQFF
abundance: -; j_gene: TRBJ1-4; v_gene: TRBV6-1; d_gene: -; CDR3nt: TGTGCCAGCAGTGACCGAGGGCAGATTAATGAAAAACTGTTTTTT; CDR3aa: CASSDRGQINEKLFF
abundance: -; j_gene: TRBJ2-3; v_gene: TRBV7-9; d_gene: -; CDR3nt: TGTGCCAGCAGCTCCTATAGCGCTCCCAGGGGAGATACGCAGTATTTT; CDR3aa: CASSSYSAPRGDTQYF
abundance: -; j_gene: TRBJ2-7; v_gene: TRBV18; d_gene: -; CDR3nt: TGTGCCAGCTCACCGACTAGCTACGAGCAGTACTTC; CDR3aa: CASSPTSYEQYF
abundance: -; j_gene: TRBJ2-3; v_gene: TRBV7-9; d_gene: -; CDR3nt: TGTGCCAGCACCACGGCGGGCCCCCAAGGCGGTACGCAGTATTTT; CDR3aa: CASTTAGPQGGTQYF
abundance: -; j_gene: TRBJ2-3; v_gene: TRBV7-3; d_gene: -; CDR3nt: TGTGCCAGCAGCCCCAAGGACTCCTCAGATACGCAGTATTTT; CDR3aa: CASSPKDSSDTQYF
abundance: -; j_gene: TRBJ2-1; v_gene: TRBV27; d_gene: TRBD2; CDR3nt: TGTGCCAGCAGTCCCTCGGGACTATTGACGGATGAGCAGTTCTTC; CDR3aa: CASSPSGLLTDEQFF
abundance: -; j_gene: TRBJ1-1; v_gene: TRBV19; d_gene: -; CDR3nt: TGTGCCAGTACCAGACATGGGCGGTTATATGAAGCTTTCTTT; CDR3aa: CASTRHGRLYEAFF
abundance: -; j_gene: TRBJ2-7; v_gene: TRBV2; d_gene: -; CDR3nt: TGTGCCAGCAGTGCGGGGGAGTGGGCCTACGAGCAGTACTTC; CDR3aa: CASSAGEWAYEQYF
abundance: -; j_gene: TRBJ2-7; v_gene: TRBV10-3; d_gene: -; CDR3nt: TGTGCCATCAGTGAGGGAACGGTCAACTCCTACGAGCAGTACTTC; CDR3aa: CAISEGTVNSYEQYF
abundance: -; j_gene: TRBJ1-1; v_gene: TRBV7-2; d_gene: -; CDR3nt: TGTGCCAGCAGCAAAGGGTGGCTGATGAACACTGAAGCTTTCTTT; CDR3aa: CASSKGWLMNTEAFF
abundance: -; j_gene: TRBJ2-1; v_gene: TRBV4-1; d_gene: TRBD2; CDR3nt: TGCGCCAGCAGCCAAACGAGAGCGGGAGGGGCATACAATGAGCAGTTCTTC; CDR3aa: CASSQTRAGGAYNEQFF
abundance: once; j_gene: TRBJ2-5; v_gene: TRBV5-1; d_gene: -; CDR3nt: TGCGCCAGCAGCTTTTCAGGGGACCAAGAGACCCAGTACTTC; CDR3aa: CASSFSGDQETQYF
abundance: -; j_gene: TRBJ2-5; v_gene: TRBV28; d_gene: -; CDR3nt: TGTGCCAGCAGCCGAGAAGGGGGGGGGACCCAGTACTTC; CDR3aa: CASSREGGGTQYF
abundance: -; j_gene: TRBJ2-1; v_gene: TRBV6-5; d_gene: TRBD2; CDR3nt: TGTGCCAGCAGTTCGACAGCGGGGTCCTACAATGAGCAGTTCTTC; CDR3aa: CASSSTAGSYNEQFF